This T cell receptor (beta chain) was sequenced for a study of Graves' ophthalmopathy and Graves' hyperthyroidism. This clonotype occurred many times. Transcripts of RNA were the source for amplifying TCR beta CDR3 regions. Second-round multiplex PCR came after a first-round RT-PCR that employed HTBI primers. TCRdb processed the multiplex PCR reads anew with MiXCR; each CDR3 protein has one entry. The sample yields roughly 400,000 distinct CDR3 sequences, around 19% seen once. The CDR3 is 14 amino acids. CDR1 MDHEN and CDR2 SYDVKM come from the germline V gene. Trimming took 2 bases from V and 0 from J, leaving 5 bases between them.

Sequenced: peripheral blood. The clonotype originates from a woman aged 18-30 years with Graves' ophthalmopathy. This chain connects TRBV28 to TRBJ1-5, with no clear D. The chain's CDR3 is CASSLARSNQPQHF. In DNA form, the CDR3 reads TGTGCCAGCAGTTTAGCGCGTAGCAATCAGCCCCAGCATTTT.